The text below deals with one T cell receptor (beta chain). Repertoires were generated with immunoSEQ multiplex PCR, while TCRdb's copy carries only in-frame clones and drops some. This table has over 80,000 clones, approximately 89% appearing once. These data originate in a study of blood T cell repertoires in COVID-19. Study at large: In each case, the material was cDNA or gDNA derived from T cells, B-cell-depleted T cells, or PBMCs.

Trimming removed 2 bases from V and 2 bases from J; junction bases left unmatched: 2. The CDR3 has 14 residues. CDR1 is SGHRS and CDR2 is YFSETQ in the germline V gene. This TCR came from a human donor in a cohort sampled during active COVID-19. The chain joins TRBV5-1 to TRBJ2-7; 9 bases map to TRBD2. Specimen: peripheral blood. CDR3 sequence: CASSLAGGPYEQYF. CDR3 coding DNA: TGCGCCAGCAGCTTAGCGGGAGGTCCCTACGAGCAGTACTTC.